These T cell receptor beta chains were read from a single sample in a study of OX40 agonist ivuxolimab in advanced cancers. This table comes from immunoSEQ multiplex PCR, and its TCRdb copy is limited to in-frame clones, with some not included. The repertoire holds 75,000 to 95,000 clones, with approximately 90% as singletons. Source: CD4+ or CD8+ T cells sorted from blood, taken in a trial of the OX40 agonist ivuxolimab. All receptors derive from an adult with an advanced solid tumor such as melanoma, head and neck, liver or kidney cancer. Both conserved end residues are part of each CDR3. The D gene is left open where the match is weak. Expanded clones are given a class, and other clones once, few, many or no size at all.

J: TRBJ2-1; size: .; D: TRBD2; V: TRBV5-1; CDR3: CASSSHSGRAGNEQFF; DNA: TGCGCCAGCAGCTCTCATAGCGGGAGGGCCGGTAATGAGCAGTTCTTC
J: TRBJ2-3; size: .; D: TRBD2; V: TRBV28; CDR3: CASSFPSGSSTDTQYF; DNA: TGTGCCAGCAGTTTTCCTAGCGGTTCTAGCACAGATACGCAGTATTTT
J: TRBJ2-7; size: .; D: .; V: TRBV11-3; CDR3: CASSLRLVGYEQYF; DNA: TGTGCCAGCAGCCTGCGACTAGTTGGCTACGAGCAGTACTTC
J: TRBJ2-1; size: few; D: TRBD2; V: TRBV7-9; CDR3: CASSSRTSGREGYEQFF; DNA: TGTGCCAGCAGCTCAAGGACTAGCGGGAGGGAGGGCTATGAGCAGTTCTTC
J: TRBJ1-1; size: .; D: .; V: TRBV7-3; CDR3: CASSLDGITEAFF; DNA: TGTGCCAGCAGCTTAGACGGAATTACTGAAGCTTTCTTT
J: TRBJ1-2; size: .; D: .; V: TRBV30; CDR3: CAWINPGFYGYTF; DNA: TGTGCCTGGATCAACCCAGGATTTTATGGCTACACCTTC
J: TRBJ1-2; size: once; D: .; V: TRBV5-6; CDR3: CASSPQHGGYTF; DNA: TGTGCCAGCAGCCCACAGCATGGGGGCTACACCTTC
J: TRBJ2-4; size: .; D: .; V: TRBV21-1; CDR3: CASRKVWIAKNIQYF; DNA: TGTGCCAGCAGGAAAGTATGGATAGCCAAAAACATTCAGTACTTC
J: TRBJ2-1; size: once; D: .; V: TRBV9; CDR3: CASSVAPADANNEQFF; DNA: TGTGCCAGCAGCGTAGCGCCAGCGGACGCCAACAATGAGCAGTTCTTC
J: TRBJ2-7; size: .; D: .; V: TRBV6-5; CDR3: CASRGRRRGTYEQYF; DNA: TGTGCCAGCAGGGGCCGACGGCGTGGGACATACGAGCAGTACTTC
J: TRBJ2-1; size: .; D: TRBD2; V: TRBV10-3; CDR3: CAISAFSSREWLGNEQFF; DNA: TGTGCCATCAGTGCTTTTTCCTCGCGGGAGTGGTTGGGAAATGAGCAGTTCTTC
J: TRBJ2-1; size: .; D: .; V: TRBV5-4; CDR3: CASTRDGSSYNEQFF; DNA: TGTGCCAGCACCCGGGACGGGAGCTCCTACAATGAGCAGTTCTTC
J: TRBJ2-1; size: .; D: .; V: TRBV2; CDR3: CASRSRVTAYNEQFF; DNA: TGTGCCAGCAGAAGCCGGGTTACGGCCTACAATGAGCAGTTCTTC
J: TRBJ1-1; size: .; D: .; V: TRBV15; CDR3: CATSRVGGFYTEAFF; DNA: TGTGCCACCAGCAGGGTGGGAGGGTTTTACACTGAAGCTTTCTTT
J: TRBJ1-1; size: .; D: TRBD1; V: TRBV18; CDR3: CASSIPRDRGRWGETEAFF; DNA: TGTGCCAGCTCAATACCCCGGGACAGGGGCCGCTGGGGAGAGACTGAAGCTTTCTTT
J: TRBJ2-5; size: .; D: .; V: TRBV7-2; CDR3: CASSLDRNQETQYF; DNA: TGTGCCAGCAGCTTAGATAGGAACCAAGAGACCCAGTACTTC
J: TRBJ2-1; size: .; D: TRBD2; V: TRBV5-1; CDR3: CASSLAPSGANNEQFF; DNA: TGCGCCAGCAGCTTGGCCCCTAGCGGGGCCAACAATGAGCAGTTCTTC
J: TRBJ1-3; size: .; D: TRBD1; V: TRBV13; CDR3: CASSFNRIMRTGGRNTIYF; DNA: TGTGCCAGCAGCTTCAACCGCATAATGAGGACAGGGGGTCGAAACACCATATATTTT
J: TRBJ1-1; size: .; D: .; V: TRBV7-2; CDR3: CASSLNGGGAKTEAFF; DNA: TGTGCCAGCAGCTTAAATGGTGGGGGCGCGAAAACTGAAGCTTTCTTT
J: TRBJ2-3; size: .; D: TRBD1; V: TRBV7-2; CDR3: CASSLRQGARSDTQYF; DNA: TGTGCCAGCAGCTTAAGACAGGGGGCTAGGTCAGATACGCAGTATTTT
J: TRBJ2-2; size: .; D: .; V: TRBV6-5; CDR3: CATSARKDTGELFF; DNA: TGTGCCACCAGCGCTAGGAAAGACACCGGGGAGCTGTTTTTT
J: TRBJ2-7; size: .; D: .; V: TRBV21-1; CDR3: CASSKEGGSSYEQYF; DNA: TGTGCCAGCAGCAAAGAAGGGGGTAGCTCCTACGAGCAGTACTTC
J: TRBJ2-1; size: .; D: TRBD1; V: TRBV9; CDR3: CASSATGDPYNEQFF; DNA: TGTGCCAGCAGCGCGACAGGGGACCCCTACAATGAGCAGTTCTTC
J: TRBJ2-5; size: .; D: .; V: TRBV5-1; CDR3: CASSLRMEGEQYF; DNA: TGCGCCAGCAGCTTGAGGATGGAGGGGGAGCAGTACTTC
J: TRBJ1-5; size: few; D: .; V: TRBV10-3; CDR3: CAISDSGESQPQHF; DNA: TGTGCCATCAGTGATTCAGGGGAGAGTCAGCCCCAGCATTTT
J: TRBJ2-7; size: .; D: .; V: TRBV11-2; CDR3: CASSSIFSRANSYEQYF; DNA: TGTGCCAGCAGCTCCATCTTCTCCAGGGCTAACTCCTACGAGCAGTACTTC
J: TRBJ2-6; size: .; D: .; V: TRBV29-1; CDR3: CSVSGSSGANVLTF; DNA: TGCAGCGTTTCCGGTTCCTCTGGGGCCAACGTCCTGACTTTC